This T cell receptor beta chain was captured by sequencing in a study of regulatory T cells in long-lasting Graves disease. Study-wide background: Under 3 months of antithyroid drugs had been taken by newly diagnosed Graves' patients.

The time point is: newly diagnosed GD, antithyroid drugs for less than 3 months. TCR sequences were obtained from RNA taken from PBMCs. This clonotype was recorded at least ten times. V was clipped by 5 bases and J by 5 bases; unmatched bases: 1. The V gene's germline CDR1 is KGHSH and CDR2 LQKENI. The CDR3 sequence is 12 residues long. Arm-PCR of CDR3 regions with iRepertoire HTBI primers generated TCR beta libraries. TCRdb reprocessed the multiplex PCR reads with MiXCR, giving one entry per CDR3 protein. The sample has about 540,000 distinct CDR3 sequences, roughly 13% seen once; the top ten hold roughly a tenth. These same data were also listed under a study on T cells in Graves' hyperthyroidism and ophthalmopathy. In that study: In blood, most of the thyroid clonotypes expanded above 0.001 were also present.

This sequence originates from a man in his thirties or forties with Graves disease. This chain links TRBV18 with TRBJ2-7; 9 bases agree with TRBD1. The sample in question was peripheral blood mononuclear cells (PBMCs), obtained at new diagnosis, from a patient treated with antithyroid drugs. The CDR3 loop is CASSGTGNEQYF. The CDR3 region has the DNA TGTGCCAGCTCAGGGACAGGGAACGAGCAGTACTTC.